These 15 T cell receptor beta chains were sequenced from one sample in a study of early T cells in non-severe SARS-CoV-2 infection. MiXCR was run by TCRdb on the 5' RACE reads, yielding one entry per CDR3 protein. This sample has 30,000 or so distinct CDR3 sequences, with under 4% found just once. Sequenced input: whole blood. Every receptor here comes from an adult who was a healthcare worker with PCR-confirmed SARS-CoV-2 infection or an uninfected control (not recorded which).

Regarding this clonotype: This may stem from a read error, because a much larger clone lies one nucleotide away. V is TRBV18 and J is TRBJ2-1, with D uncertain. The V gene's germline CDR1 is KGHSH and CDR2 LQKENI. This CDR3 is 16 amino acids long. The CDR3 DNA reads TGTGTCAGCTCACCTTGGATTGGCCGCCAACGTAATGAGCAGTTCTTC. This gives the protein CVSSPWIGRQRNEQFF.

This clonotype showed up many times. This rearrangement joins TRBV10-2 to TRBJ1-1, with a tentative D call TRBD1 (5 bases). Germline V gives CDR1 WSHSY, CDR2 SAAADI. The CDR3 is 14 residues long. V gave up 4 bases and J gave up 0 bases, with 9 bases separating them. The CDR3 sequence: CASSAGGLNTEAFF. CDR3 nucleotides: TGCGCCAGCAGTGCGGGGGGTCTGAACACTGAAGCTTTCTTT.

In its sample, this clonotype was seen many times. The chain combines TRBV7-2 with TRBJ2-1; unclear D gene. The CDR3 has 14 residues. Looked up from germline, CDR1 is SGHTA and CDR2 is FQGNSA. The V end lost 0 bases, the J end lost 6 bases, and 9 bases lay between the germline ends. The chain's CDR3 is CASSLAGSSNEQFF. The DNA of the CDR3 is TGTGCCAGCAGCTTAGCGGGTAGCTCCAATGAGCAGTTCTTC.

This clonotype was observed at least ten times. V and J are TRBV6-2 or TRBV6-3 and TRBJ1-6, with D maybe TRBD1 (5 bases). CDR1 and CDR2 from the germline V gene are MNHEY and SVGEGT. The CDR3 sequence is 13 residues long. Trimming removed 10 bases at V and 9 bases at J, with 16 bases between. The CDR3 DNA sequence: TGTGCCATTACGCGCGGGGGTCTTTCACCCCTCCACTTT. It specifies CAITRGGLSPLHF.

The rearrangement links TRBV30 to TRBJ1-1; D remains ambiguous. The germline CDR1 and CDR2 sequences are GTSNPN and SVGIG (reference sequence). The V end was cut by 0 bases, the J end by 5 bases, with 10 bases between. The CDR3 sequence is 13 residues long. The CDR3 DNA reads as TGTGCCTGGAGTGTACAGCCCGGAACTGAAGCTTTCTTT. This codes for CAWSVQPGTEAFF.

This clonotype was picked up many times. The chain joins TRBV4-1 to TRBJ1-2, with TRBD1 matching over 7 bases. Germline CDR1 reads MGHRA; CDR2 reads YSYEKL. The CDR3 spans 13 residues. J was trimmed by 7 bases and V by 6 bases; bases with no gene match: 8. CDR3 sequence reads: CASRGNDRAGYTF. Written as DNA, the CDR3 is TGCGCCAGCAGGGGGAATGACAGGGCTGGCTACACCTTC.

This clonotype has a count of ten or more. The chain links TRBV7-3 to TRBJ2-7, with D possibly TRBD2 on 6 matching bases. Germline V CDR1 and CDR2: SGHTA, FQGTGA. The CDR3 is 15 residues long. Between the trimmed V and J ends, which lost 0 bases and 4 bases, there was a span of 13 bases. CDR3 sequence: CASSLTTGLQYEQYF. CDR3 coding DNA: TGTGCCAGCAGCTTAACAACGGGACTTCAATACGAGCAGTACTTC.

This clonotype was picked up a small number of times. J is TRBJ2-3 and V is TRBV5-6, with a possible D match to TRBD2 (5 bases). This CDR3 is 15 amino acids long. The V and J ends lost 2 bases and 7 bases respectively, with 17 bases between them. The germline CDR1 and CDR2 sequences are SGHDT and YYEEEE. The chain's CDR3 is CASSFRTRSGNTQYF. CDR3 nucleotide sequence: TGTGCCAGCAGCTTCAGGACTCGCAGCGGAAATACGCAGTATTTT. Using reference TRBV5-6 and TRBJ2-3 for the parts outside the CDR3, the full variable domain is DAGVTQSPTHLIKTRGQQVTLRCSPKSGHDTVSWYQQALGQGPQFIFQYYEEEERQRGNFPDRFSGHQFPNYSSELNVNALLLGDSALYLCASSFRTRSGNTQYFGPGTRLTVL.

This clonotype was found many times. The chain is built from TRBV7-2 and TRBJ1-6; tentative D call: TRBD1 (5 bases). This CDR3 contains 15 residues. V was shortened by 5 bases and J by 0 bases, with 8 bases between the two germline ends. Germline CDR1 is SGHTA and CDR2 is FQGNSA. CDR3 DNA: TGTGCCAGCAGCGTAGACAGCTCCTATAATTCACCCCTCCACTTT. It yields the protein CASSVDSSYNSPLHF.

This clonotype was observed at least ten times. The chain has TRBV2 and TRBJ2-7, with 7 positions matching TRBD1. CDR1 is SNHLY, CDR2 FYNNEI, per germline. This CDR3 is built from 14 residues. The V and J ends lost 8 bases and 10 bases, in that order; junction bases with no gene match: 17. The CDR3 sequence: CASSDRSPGSGQYF. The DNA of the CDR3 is TGTGCCAGCTCGGACAGGTCCCCCGGGTCTGGTCAGTACTTC.

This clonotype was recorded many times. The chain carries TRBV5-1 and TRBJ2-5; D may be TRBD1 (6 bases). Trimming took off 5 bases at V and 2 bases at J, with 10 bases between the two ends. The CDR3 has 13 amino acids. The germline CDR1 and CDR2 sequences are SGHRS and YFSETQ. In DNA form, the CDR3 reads TGCGCCAGCAGTTCTGGACAGCAAGAGACCCAGTACTTC. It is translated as CASSSGQQETQYF.

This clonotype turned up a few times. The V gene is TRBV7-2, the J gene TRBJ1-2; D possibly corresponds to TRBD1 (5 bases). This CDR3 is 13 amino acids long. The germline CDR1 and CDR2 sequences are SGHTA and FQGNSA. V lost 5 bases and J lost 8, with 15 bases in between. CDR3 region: CASSPGPGRGYTF. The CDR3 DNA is TGTGCCAGCAGCCCGGGGCCTGGGAGGGGCTACACCTTC.

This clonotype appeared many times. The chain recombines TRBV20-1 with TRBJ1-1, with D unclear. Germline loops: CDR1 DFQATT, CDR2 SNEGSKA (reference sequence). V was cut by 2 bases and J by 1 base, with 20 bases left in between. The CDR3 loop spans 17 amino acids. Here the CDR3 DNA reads TGCAGTGCTAGAAGAGGCAGACAACTAACAAGGAACACTGAAGCTTTCTTT. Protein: CSARRGRQLTRNTEAFF.

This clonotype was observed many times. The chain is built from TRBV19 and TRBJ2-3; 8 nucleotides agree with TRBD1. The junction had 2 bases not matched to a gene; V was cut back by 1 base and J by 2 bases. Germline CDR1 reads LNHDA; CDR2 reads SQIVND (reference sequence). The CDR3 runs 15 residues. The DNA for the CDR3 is TGTGCCAGTAGTATAGGGACAGGGCCCACAGATACGCAGTATTTT. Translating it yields CASSIGTGPTDTQYF.

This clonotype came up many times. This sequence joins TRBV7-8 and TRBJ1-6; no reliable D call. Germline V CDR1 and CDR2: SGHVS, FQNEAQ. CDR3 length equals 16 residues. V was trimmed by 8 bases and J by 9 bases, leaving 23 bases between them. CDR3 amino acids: CASAEIGRRDGSPLHF. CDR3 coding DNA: TGTGCCAGCGCTGAGATTGGACGGCGAGATGGTTCACCCCTCCACTTT.